This TCR beta chain was sequenced in a study of T cell responses to AZD1222 COVID-19 vaccine. Some clones are missing from TCRdb's copy, which holds only in-frame ones; the method was immunoSEQ multiplex PCR. The sample lists approximately 150,000 clones; approximately 92% were seen once. The germline gives CDR1 LGHNA, CDR2 YNFKEQ. The CDR3 has 19 amino acids. Trimming at V came to 0 bases and at J to 7 bases, leaving 12 bases not matched to a gene. This sequence originates from an adult who received the AZD1222 COVID-19 vaccine. The specimen comprised peripheral blood, sampled 28 days after the second AZD1222 dose. The chain couples TRBV4-2 to TRBJ2-2; 12 nucleotides agree with TRBD2. CDR3 residues: CASSQDQIRLAGESGELFF. The CDR3 nucleotides are TGTGCCAGCAGCCAAGACCAGATCCGACTAGCGGGAGAAAGCGGGGAGCTGTTTTTT.